Shown below are 9 T cell receptor beta chains from a single sample sequenced in a study of monozygotic twins with inflammatory bowel disease. TCRdb reanalyzed the 5' RACE reads, giving one entry per CDR3 protein sequence and no DNA. In total, the table holds about 450,000 distinct CDR3 sequences. The specimen was blood. Receptor source: a human donor with ulcerative colitis or Crohn's disease, or a healthy co-twin of an affected twin (not recorded which).

The V and J genes are TRBV6-2 or TRBV6-3 and TRBJ1-5; TCRdb proposes TRBD1, but this gene call is untestable without DNA. Germline CDR1 is MNHEY and CDR2 is SVGEGT. This CDR3 contains 15 residues. CDR3 protein: CASSIRGVSNQPQHF.

This chain uses TRBV6-4 with TRBJ2-1; as DNA is missing, the TRBD1 call by TCRdb cannot be tested. Germline V gene sequence: CDR1 MRHNA, CDR2 SNTAGT. The CDR3 sequence is 15 residues long. The CDR3 here is CASSLQGNLYNEQFF.

The rearrangement uses TRBV6-5 and TRBJ1-4; TCRdb gives TRBD1 as the D gene, but with no DNA this cannot be confirmed. Germline CDR1 is MNHEY and CDR2 is SVGAGI. The CDR3 is 13 residues long. The CDR3: CASRTGTNEKLFF.

The chain links TRBV5-1 to TRBJ1-1; TCRdb returns TRBD1, unconfirmable since there is no DNA. Germline CDR1 reads SGHRS; CDR2 reads YFSETQ. This CDR3 contains 16 residues. CDR3 in amino acids: CASSGGTGAAGTEAFF. The full variable domain, its missing parts supplied by reference TRBV5-1 and TRBJ1-1, is KAGVTQTPRYLIKTRGQQVTLSCSPISGHRSVSWYQQTPGQGLQFLFEYFSETQRNKGNFPGRFSGRQFSNSRSEMNVSTLELGDSALYLCASSGGTGAAGTEAFFGQGTRLTVV.

CDR3 residues: CASNLGAEETQYF. The chain uses TRBV13 and TRBJ2-5. Germline assignment: CDR1 PRHDT and CDR2 FYEKMQ (reference sequence). CDR3 size: 13 residues.

This rearrangement joins TRBV11-2 to TRBJ1-1. The CDR3 spans 14 residues. Germline assignment: CDR1 SGHAT and CDR2 FQNNGV. Here the CDR3 reads CASSSGGPNTEAFF.

The J gene is TRBJ1-4, the V gene TRBV6-6. This CDR3 spans 12 amino acids. The germline CDR1 and CDR2 sequences are MNHNY and SVGAGI (reference sequence). CDR3 protein: CASSYSLEKLFF.

The V call is TRBV3-1, the J call TRBJ2-7; TCRdb picks TRBD2, but there is no DNA to check that call. The CDR3 is made up of 16 amino acids. Germline-derived CDR1 and CDR2 are LGHDT and YNNKEL (reference sequence). This CDR3 reads CASSQYRGRAGDEQYF.

The chain joins TRBV7-3 to TRBJ2-1; TCRdb's assignment of TRBD2 cannot be checked, as there is no DNA. The germline V gene encodes CDR1 SGHTA and CDR2 FQGTGA. The CDR3 extends over 15 amino acids. CDR3 sequence: CASSFSGGHGNEQFF.